This section outlines one T cell receptor (beta chain) sequence together with its context. Its antigen remains unknown. CDR1 SEHNR and CDR2 FQNEAQ come from the germline V gene (reference sequence). The CDR3 sequence is 14 residues long. V shed 1 base and J shed 7 bases, with 13 bases lying between them. The data belong to a study of T cell responses to AZD1222 COVID-19 vaccine. Using immunoSEQ multiplex PCR, the repertoire was profiled, and TCRdb retains in-frame clones only, with some absent. The sample yields around 140,000 clones, 91% seen once. Overall study results and limits: After two AZD1222 doses, spike-specific TCR breadth and depth rose versus day 0. Seropositive at baseline were only a handful of AZD1222 recipients.

The material was peripheral blood, obtained 28 days after the second AZD1222 dose. The chain couples TRBV7-9 to TRBJ1-2; the D gene is possibly TRBD1 (5 bases). The sequence was collected from an adult who received the AZD1222 COVID-19 vaccine. The CDR3 sequence is CASSLVSGDGGYTF. For the CDR3, the DNA is TGTGCCAGCAGCTTAGTATCGGGGGATGGTGGCTACACCTTC.